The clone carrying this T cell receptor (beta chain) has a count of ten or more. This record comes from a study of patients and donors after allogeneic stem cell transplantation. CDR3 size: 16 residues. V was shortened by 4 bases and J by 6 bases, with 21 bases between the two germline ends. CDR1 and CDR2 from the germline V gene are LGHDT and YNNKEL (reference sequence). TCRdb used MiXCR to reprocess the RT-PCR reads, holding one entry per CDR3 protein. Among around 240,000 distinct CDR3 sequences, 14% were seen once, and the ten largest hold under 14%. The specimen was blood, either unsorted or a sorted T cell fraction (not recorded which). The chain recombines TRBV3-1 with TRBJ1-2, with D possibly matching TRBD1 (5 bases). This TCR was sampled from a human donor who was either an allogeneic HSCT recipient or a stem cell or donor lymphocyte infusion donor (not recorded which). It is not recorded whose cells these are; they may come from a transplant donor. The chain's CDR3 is CASSRPQPMGEDGYTF. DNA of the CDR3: TGTGCCAGCAGCCGCCCCCAGCCTATGGGGGAAGATGGCTACACCTTC.